Below are 10 T cell receptor beta chains sequenced from a single sample in a study of T-cell reconstitution after alpha-beta-depleted transplantation in children. During its preparation, the TCRbeta library received unique molecular identifiers. TCRdb reprocessed the PCR reads via MiXCR and lists one record per CDR3 protein. The table includes fewer than 150,000 distinct CDR3 sequences, roughly 10% detected once. This specimen consisted of PBMCs, mostly from graft donor cells, obtained 180 days after TCRalphabeta/CD19-depleted stem cell transplant. These receptors were obtained from a girl less than two years old who had a stem cell transplant for combined immunodeficiency, so the T cells may come from the graft donor.

The V call is TRBV7-2, the J call TRBJ1-1; D not resolved. The CDR3 runs 14 residues. V gave up 4 bases and J gave up 0 bases, with 9 bases separating them. Germline CDR1 is SGHTA and CDR2 is FQGNSA. This CDR3 reads CASSYSSVNTEAFF. The CDR3 nucleotides read TGTGCCAGCAGCTATTCTTCCGTGAACACTGAAGCTTTCTTT.

This clonotype has a handful of counts. This chain links TRBV12-3 or TRBV12-4 with TRBJ2-2; D uncertain. The V end was cut by 7 bases, the J end by 0 bases, with 12 bases between. The CDR3 length is 15 residues. CDR3 sequence (DNA): TGTGCCAGCACCTTGGTGGAAGCGAACACCGGGGAGCTGTTTTTT. It translates to CASTLVEANTGELFF.

This clonotype has just a few counts. The chain uses TRBV20-1 and TRBJ1-5; the D gene is possibly TRBD1 (5 bases). In germline, CDR1 is DFQATT, CDR2 SNEGSKA (reference sequence). Trimming pared 1 base from V and 2 bases from J, leaving 12 bases between. The CDR3 contains 15 residues. The CDR3 here is CSARVGDYGNQPQHF. The CDR3 DNA sequence: TGCAGTGCTAGAGTGGGGGATTACGGCAATCAGCCCCAGCATTTT.

This clonotype is medium-sized by share. The chain has TRBV20-1 and TRBJ2-4, with D maybe TRBD2 (5 bases). This CDR3 region has 10 residues. Per the germline V gene, CDR1 is DFQATT and CDR2 is SNEGSKA (reference sequence). Trimming removed 5 bases at V and 9 bases at J, with 8 bases between. The CDR3 sequence is CSAEGGIQYF. The DNA for the CDR3 is TGCAGTGCTGAGGGTGGCATTCAGTACTTC.

This clonotype has just a few counts. J is TRBJ1-1 and V is TRBV29-1; no firm D call. CDR1 and CDR2 (germline): SQVTM, ANQGSEA. The V end lost 4 bases, the J end lost 7 bases, and 13 bases lay between the germline ends. The CDR3 loop spans 12 amino acids. For the CDR3, the DNA is TGCAGCGTTGGCAGGATCAACGGTGAAGCTTTCTTT. Translation: CSVGRINGEAFF.

This clonotype was counted once. This chain connects TRBV7-3 to TRBJ2-3, with TRBD1 matching over 7 bases. Looked up from germline, CDR1 is SGHTA and CDR2 is FQGTGA. The CDR3 runs to 15 residues. Trimming removed 5 bases from V and 3 bases from J; junction bases left unmatched: 8. The CDR3 coding sequence is TGTGCCAGCAGCCCAGAAAGGGGGCTTACAGATACGCAGTATTTT. This sequence encodes CASSPERGLTDTQYF. The full variable domain, its missing parts supplied by reference TRBV7-3 and TRBJ2-3, is GAGVSQTPSNKVTEKGKYVELRCDPISGHTALYWYRQSLGQGPEFLIYFQGTGAADDSGLPNDRFFAVRPEGSVSTLKIQRTERGDSAVYLCASSPERGLTDTQYFGPGTRLTVL.

This clonotype has ten or more counts. V gene TRBV30 combines with J gene TRBJ2-1; a weak D match, TRBD2 (5 bases). Germline V gene sequence: CDR1 GTSNPN, CDR2 SVGIG (reference sequence). The CDR3 length is 12 residues. V lost 7 bases and J lost 14, with 21 bases in between. The CDR3 loop is CASSDYPATKFF. DNA for the CDR3: TGTGCCTCCTCTGACTATCCCGCGACAAAGTTCTTC.

This clonotype was detected only once. This may be a read error, as it is one base from a much larger clone. V gene TRBV11-3 combines with J gene TRBJ2-3; D might be TRBD2 (5 bases). This CDR3 has 17 residues. The germline V gene encodes CDR1 SGHNT and CDR2 YENEEA. V lost 1 base and J lost 6, with 20 bases in between. DNA for the CDR3: TGTGCCAGCAGCTTAGTGATGACTACTCTAACTCAGGATACGCAGTATTTT. Its translation is CASSLVMTTLTQDTQYF.

The genes are TRBV27 and TRBJ2-1, with D perhaps being TRBD1 or TRBD2 (5 bases each). CDR3 size: 15 residues. Per germline, CDR1 MNHEY and CDR2 SMNVEV (reference sequence). V was cut by 3 bases and J by 7 bases, with 16 bases left in between. CDR3 in DNA: TGTGCCAGCAGTTTCCTGGGGCGAGGGGAGAATGAGCAGTTCTTC. This encodes CASSFLGRGENEQFF.

The chain has TRBV20-1 and TRBJ2-3; 9 bases fit TRBD1. From germline, CDR1 is DFQATT and CDR2 SNEGSKA (reference sequence). Germline trimming cut 7 bases from V and 3 bases from J; bases unmatched to any gene: 8. This CDR3 comprises 14 residues. In DNA, the CDR3 is TGCAGTGTACGACAGGGGGTGAGAACAGATACGCAGTATTTT. It yields the protein CSVRQGVRTDTQYF.